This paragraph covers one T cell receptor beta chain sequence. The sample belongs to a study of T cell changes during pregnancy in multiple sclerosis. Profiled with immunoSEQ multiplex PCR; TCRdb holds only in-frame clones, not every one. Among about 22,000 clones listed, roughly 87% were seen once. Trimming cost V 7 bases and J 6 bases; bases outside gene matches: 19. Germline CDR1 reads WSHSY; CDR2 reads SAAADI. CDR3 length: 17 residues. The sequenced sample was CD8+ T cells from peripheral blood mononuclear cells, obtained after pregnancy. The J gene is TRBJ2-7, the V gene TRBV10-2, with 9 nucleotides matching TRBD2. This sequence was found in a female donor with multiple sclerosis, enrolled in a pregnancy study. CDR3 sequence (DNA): TGCGCCAGCAAAGGGAGGGCGACTAGCGGAGAAACGGGCGAGCAGTACTTC. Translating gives CASKGRATSGETGEQYF.